This entry lists 27 T cell receptor beta chains sequenced from one sample in a study of PD-1 blockade in classical Hodgkin lymphoma. Time point given: cycle 4 day 1 (C4D1), after less than 7 weeks of nivolumab. Patients all relapsed after autologous stem cell transplantation, and there was variation in brentuximab vedotin exposure. Some clones are missing from TCRdb's copy, which holds only in-frame ones; the method was immunoSEQ multiplex PCR. The profile shows some 90,000 clones, about three quarters of them singletons. Here the sequenced sample was peripheral blood mononuclear cells (PBMCs), taken before the fourth cycle of nivolumab. The receptors originated from a human donor with classical Hodgkin lymphoma.

The chain links TRBV14 to TRBJ1-5; D unclear. Per the germline V gene, CDR1 is SGHDN and CDR2 is FVKESK. CDR3 length: 15 amino acids. V was shortened by 0 bases and J by 0 bases, with 6 bases between the two germline ends. CDR3 nucleotide sequence: TGTGCCAGCAGCCAAGAAACGGATAGCAATCAGCCCCAGCATTTT. Its translation: CASSQETDSNQPQHF.

Comment on this clone: Here the CDR3 omits its conserved ending phenylalanine or tryptophan, so a read error is the likely source. The DNA is omitted, as the CDR3 cannot be located on it reliably, and the CDR3 follows TCRdb's listing. The chain uses TRBV6-5 and TRBJ1-4. The CDR3 has 8 residues if both end residues are counted. Looked up from germline, CDR1 is MNHEY and CDR2 is SVGAGI. The CDR3 spells CARYWGEL.

This chain links TRBV5-1 with TRBJ2-3; 9 bases match TRBD1. CDR1 is SGHRS and CDR2 is YFSETQ in the germline V gene. The CDR3 is 16 amino acids. The V segment lost 5 bases and the J segment 0 bases; nucleotides outside the gene matches: 7. The CDR3 DNA sequence: TGCGCCAGCAGTTCAATCGGACAGGGGAGCACAGATACGCAGTATTTT. Translated, it gives CASSSIGQGSTDTQYF.

The gene calls are TRBV7-3 and TRBJ2-1; 7 nucleotides line up with TRBD2. The CDR3 contains 16 residues. CDR1 and CDR2 (germline): SGHTA, FQGTGA. V gave up 3 bases and J gave up 7 bases; unmatched junction bases: 12. The CDR3 nucleotides are TGTGCCAGCAGCTTCCCTAGCGGCCCTAGGGGTAATGAGCAGTTCTTC. As protein: CASSFPSGPRGNEQFF.

This chain joins TRBV19 and TRBJ1-5; the D gene is possibly TRBD1 (5 bases). Trimming shortened V by 2 bases and J by 7 bases, and 15 bases separated the two germline ends. The CDR3 has 15 amino acids. Germline CDR1 LNHDA, CDR2 SQIVND (reference sequence). The DNA for the CDR3 is TGTGCCAGTAGTATAAGCCCCCGACAGAACCAGCCCCAGCATTTT. This encodes CASSISPRQNQPQHF.

The V gene is TRBV7-9, the J gene TRBJ2-2; 8 nucleotides agree with TRBD1. The germline gives CDR1 SEHNR, CDR2 FQNEAQ (reference sequence). Unmatched junction bases numbered 13, after V lost 2 bases and J lost 5 bases. This CDR3 contains 18 residues. The CDR3 nucleotides read TGTGCCAGCAGCTTAAAAGTATCCGGACAGGGTTGGACCGGGGAGCTGTTTTTT. Its protein is CASSLKVSGQGWTGELFF.

The chain joins TRBV4-1 to TRBJ2-3; possible D gene TRBD2, 6 bases. The germline V gene has CDR1 MGHRA and CDR2 YSYEKL. The CDR3 sequence is 16 residues long. Trimming stripped 5 bases from V and 2 bases from J, with 17 bases between. The CDR3 region has the DNA TGCGCCAGCAGCGAGGGGACTCGACTTGTCACAGATACGCAGTATTTT. This gives the protein CASSEGTRLVTDTQYF.

In its sample, this clone was seen once. One end of the junction fails to match germline, which may point to a read error. This sequence joins TRBV10-3 and TRBJ2-7; 9 bases fit TRBD2. This CDR3 has 16 residues. Germline V gene lookup returns CDR1 ENHRY and CDR2 SYGVKD. DNA of the CDR3: TGTGCCAGCAGTTACACGGGACTAGCCTCGTCATACGAGCAGTACTTC. Translating it yields CASSYTGLASSYEQYF.

This chain connects TRBV2 to TRBJ2-3; 7 nucleotides agree with TRBD1. The J segment lost 6 bases and the V segment lost 6 bases, leaving 9 bases of the junction unmatched. CDR3 size: 14 residues. Germline V gene lookup returns CDR1 SNHLY and CDR2 FYNNEI. The CDR3 nucleotides read TGTGCCAGCAGCGAGACAGGGCGAAGGGATACGCAGTATTTT. It translates to CASSETGRRDTQYF.

J is TRBJ2-7 and V is TRBV19; TRBD1 agrees at 9 bases. This CDR3 comprises 17 residues. Germline V gives CDR1 LNHDA, CDR2 SQIVND (reference sequence). V was pared by 2 bases and J by 4 bases, with 12 bases of the junction left unmatched. The CDR3 sequence is CASSIRGPGQGSYEQYF. In DNA form, the CDR3 reads TGTGCCAGTAGTATAAGGGGGCCGGGACAGGGATCTTACGAGCAGTACTTC.

This chain links TRBV19 with TRBJ1-2; D is perhaps TRBD1 (5 bases). V was cut by 7 bases and J by 0 bases, with 18 bases left in between. The CDR3 has 16 residues. CDR1 and CDR2 from the germline V gene are LNHDA and SQIVND (reference sequence). The CDR3 DNA sequence: TGTGCCAGTACCGATCGGGCAGGGATAGCTAACTATGGCTACACCTTC. Its protein product is CASTDRAGIANYGYTF. The full variable domain, rest sourced from reference TRBV19 and TRBJ1-2, is DGGITQSPKYLFRKEGQNVTLSCEQNLNHDAMYWYRQDPGQGLRLIYYSQIVNDFQKGDIAEGYSVSREKKESFPLTVTSAQKNPTAFYLCASTDRAGIANYGYTFGSGTRLTVV.

The chain combines TRBV11-3 with TRBJ2-7; D possibly matches TRBD1 or TRBD2 (5 bases each). The CDR3 contains 14 residues. Germline CDR1 SGHNT, CDR2 YENEEA. The V end was cut by 5 bases, the J end by 1 base, with 12 bases between. The chain's CDR3 is CASSLRGDSYEQYF. CDR3 in DNA: TGTGCCAGCAGCCTTAGAGGGGATTCCTACGAGCAGTACTTC.

This clone has only one observation. This sequence joins TRBV5-1 and TRBJ1-2, with a weak D call TRBD1 (5 bases). The germline V gene encodes CDR1 SGHRS and CDR2 YFSETQ. Trimming cost V 0 bases and J 8 bases, with 14 bases left between them. The length of the CDR3 is 14 residues. CDR3 sequence reads: CASSLDRGRRGYTF. The CDR3 bases are TGCGCCAGCAGCTTGGATCGGGGGAGACGGGGCTACACCTTC.

The rearrangement links TRBV4-1 to TRBJ1-6; weak D call: TRBD1 (6 bases). The CDR3 runs to 16 residues. CDR1 and CDR2 from the germline V gene are MGHRA and YSYEKL. Between the trimmed V and J ends, which lost 0 bases and 9 bases, there was a span of 15 bases. The CDR3 loop is CASSQEEARTVSPLHF. The CDR3 region has the DNA TGCGCCAGCAGCCAAGAGGAAGCCCGGACAGTTTCACCCCTCCACTTT.

The J gene is TRBJ1-4, the V gene TRBV2, with 9 nucleotides matching TRBD1. Germline V CDR1 and CDR2: SNHLY, FYNNEI. With V trimmed by 2 bases and J by 7 bases, 5 bases remained unmatched. This CDR3 region has 15 residues. CDR3 nucleotides: TGTGCCAGCAGTGAACCACAGGGGGCCGGTGAAAAACTGTTTTTT. This encodes CASSEPQGAGEKLFF.

In its sample, this clone was seen a few times. The rearrangement links TRBV7-9 to TRBJ2-1; tentative D call: TRBD1 (7 bases). V was cut by 5 bases and J by 7 bases, with 15 bases left in between. CDR1 SEHNR and CDR2 FQNEAQ come from the germline V gene (reference sequence). There are 14 residues in the CDR3. This chain's CDR3 is CASSSGQAGNEQFF. In DNA, the CDR3 is TGTGCCAGCAGCAGTGGACAGGCGGGGAATGAGCAGTTCTTC. Complete variable domain (other parts from reference TRBV7-9 and TRBJ2-1): DTGVSQNPRHKITKRGQNVTFRCDPISEHNRLYWYRQTLGQGPEFLTYFQNEAQLEKSRLLSDRFSAERPKGSFSTLEIQRTEQGDSAMYLCASSSGQAGNEQFFGPGTRLTVL.

V usage is TRBV18 and J usage is TRBJ1-1, with TRBD1 identical over 8 bases. The CDR3 loop spans 15 amino acids. Germline V gives CDR1 KGHSH, CDR2 LQKENI. Unmatched junction bases numbered 2, after V lost 2 bases and J lost 0 bases. CDR3 coding DNA: TGTGCCAGCTCACCAGGACAGGGACTGAACACTGAAGCTTTCTTT. Amino acids: CASSPGQGLNTEAFF.

The chain combines TRBV10-3 with TRBJ1-3; maybe TRBD1 (5 bases). CDR1 ENHRY and CDR2 SYGVKD come from the germline V gene. The CDR3 consists of 14 residues. V gave up 2 bases and J gave up 3 bases, with 8 bases separating them. This CDR3 reads CAISEKGVGNTIYF. CDR3 nucleotides: TGTGCCATCAGTGAGAAAGGGGTTGGAAACACCATATATTTT.

The chain carries TRBV5-6 and TRBJ2-5; 10 nucleotides line up with TRBD2. The CDR3 runs 16 residues. CDR1 and CDR2 from the germline V gene are SGHDT and YYEEEE. The trim removed 1 base at V and 4 bases at J, leaving 7 bases unmatched. CDR3 nucleotide sequence: TGTGCCAGCAGCTTGACTAGCGGGAAGCCCGGAGAGACCCAGTACTTC. Residues: CASSLTSGKPGETQYF.

The rearrangement links TRBV5-4 to TRBJ2-2, with TRBD2 as a possible D gene (5 bases). CDR1 is SGHNT, CDR2 YYREEE, per germline (reference sequence). The V end lost 2 bases, the J end lost 4 bases, and 12 bases lay between the germline ends. CDR3 size: 15 residues. The CDR3 DNA reads as TGTGCCAGCAGCTTCTACGGACTGGGCACCGGGGAGCTGTTTTTT. Translated, it gives CASSFYGLGTGELFF.

The gene calls are TRBV19 and TRBJ1-2; D unclear. Germline V gene data show CDR1 as LNHDA and CDR2 as SQIVND (reference sequence). This CDR3 contains 12 residues. Trimming pared 5 bases from V and 4 bases from J, leaving 8 bases between. CDR3 sequence: CASSFGPYGYTF. CDR3 sequence (DNA): TGTGCCAGTAGTTTCGGTCCCTATGGCTACACCTTC. The full variable domain, completed using reference TRBV19 and TRBJ1-2, is DGGITQSPKYLFRKEGQNVTLSCEQNLNHDAMYWYRQDPGQGLRLIYYSQIVNDFQKGDIAEGYSVSREKKESFPLTVTSAQKNPTAFYLCASSFGPYGYTFGSGTRLTVV.

V is TRBV7-2 and J is TRBJ2-3, with 9 bases identical to TRBD2. Germline CDR1 is SGHTA and CDR2 is FQGNSA. The CDR3 spans 14 residues. Trimming at V came to 3 bases and at J to 6 bases, leaving 4 bases not matched to a gene. The CDR3: CASSFPSGVDTQYF. Written as DNA, the CDR3 is TGTGCCAGCAGCTTCCCTAGCGGGGTGGATACGCAGTATTTT.

The chain carries TRBV5-1 and TRBJ2-7, with D tentatively TRBD1 or TRBD2 (5 bases each). The V gene's germline CDR1 is SGHRS and CDR2 YFSETQ. V gave up 1 base and J gave up 3 bases, with 11 bases separating them. This CDR3 is built from 14 residues. This chain's CDR3 is CASSLLGELYEQYF. The CDR3 DNA reads TGCGCCAGCAGCTTGTTGGGGGAGCTCTACGAGCAGTACTTC.

The V gene is TRBV30, the J gene TRBJ2-5; the D is unclear. V shed 7 bases and J shed 5 bases, with 14 bases lying between them. This CDR3 is built from 12 residues. Germline CDR1 GTSNPN, CDR2 SVGIG (reference sequence). CDR3 amino acids: CAFTLGRETQYF. As DNA, the CDR3 is TGTGCCTTCACCCTGGGCAGGGAGACCCAGTACTTC.

The genes are TRBV7-8 and TRBJ1-6; D gene unclear. CDR3 length equals 13 residues. The V gene's germline CDR1 is SGHVS and CDR2 FQNEAQ. Deletions cut 10 bases from V and 5 bases from J, with 12 bases between. DNA of the CDR3: TGTGCCACCGAGCGACGGGATAATTCACCCCTCCACTTT. Translated: CATERRDNSPLHF.

The rearrangement joins TRBV7-9 to TRBJ2-1, with no clear D. Germline-derived CDR1 and CDR2 are SEHNR and FQNEAQ (reference sequence). V was trimmed by 2 bases and J by 5 bases, leaving 7 bases between them. The CDR3 runs to 13 residues. The CDR3 spells CASSLHRNNEQFF. The DNA of the CDR3 is TGTGCCAGCAGCTTACACCGGAACAATGAGCAGTTCTTC.

This chain's CDR3 is CASSVSLGGNGNTIYF. DNA of the CDR3: TGTGCCAGCAGCGTCTCCTTGGGTGGGAACGGAAACACCATATATTTT. J is TRBJ1-3 and V is TRBV9; D remains ambiguous. Per germline, CDR1 SGDLS and CDR2 YYNGEE. This CDR3 spans 16 amino acids. The V and J ends lost 2 bases and 4 bases respectively, with 16 bases between them.